The subject of this entry is one T cell receptor (beta chain). Its antigen is undetermined. Sequence data for DNA of cultured CD4+ T cells were generated by the Oncomine TCR Beta short-read assay. It was from cultured CD4+ T cells that genomic DNA was extracted. TCRdb independently ran MiXCR on the PCR reads; one entry per CDR3 protein. The table includes 9,000 to 10,000 distinct CDR3 sequences, about 28% detected once. The sample originates from a study of vaccination and CD4 T cells after COVID-19. Treatment specified: approximately nine-day PBMC culture with coronavirus spike peptide pools or control peptides (ViraFEST assay). Ahead of the COVID-19 pandemic (2011-2018), the CD4+ T cells of the unexposed donor were collected. Following a culture period (approximately 10 days), negative selection was used to isolate CD4+ T cells. Trimming took 4 bases from V and 2 from J, leaving 10 bases between them. CDR1 is SGHRS, CDR2 YFSETQ, per germline. The CDR3 has 15 residues.

This sequence was found in a human donor in good health. The source material was CD4+ T cells from blood, cultured in vitro. The chain carries TRBV5-1 and TRBJ2-6; possible D gene TRBD1, 5 bases. CDR3 coding DNA: TGCGCCAGCAGCGTAACAGGTCCTGGGGCCAACGTCCTGACTTTC. Encoded protein: CASSVTGPGANVLTF. The full variable domain, in which reference TRBV5-1 and TRBJ2-6 provide the parts outside the CDR3, is KAGVTQTPRYLIKTRGQQVTLSCSPISGHRSVSWYQQTPGQGLQFLFEYFSETQRNKGNFPGRFSGRQFSNSRSEMNVSTLELGDSALYLCASSVTGPGANVLTFGAGSRLTVL.